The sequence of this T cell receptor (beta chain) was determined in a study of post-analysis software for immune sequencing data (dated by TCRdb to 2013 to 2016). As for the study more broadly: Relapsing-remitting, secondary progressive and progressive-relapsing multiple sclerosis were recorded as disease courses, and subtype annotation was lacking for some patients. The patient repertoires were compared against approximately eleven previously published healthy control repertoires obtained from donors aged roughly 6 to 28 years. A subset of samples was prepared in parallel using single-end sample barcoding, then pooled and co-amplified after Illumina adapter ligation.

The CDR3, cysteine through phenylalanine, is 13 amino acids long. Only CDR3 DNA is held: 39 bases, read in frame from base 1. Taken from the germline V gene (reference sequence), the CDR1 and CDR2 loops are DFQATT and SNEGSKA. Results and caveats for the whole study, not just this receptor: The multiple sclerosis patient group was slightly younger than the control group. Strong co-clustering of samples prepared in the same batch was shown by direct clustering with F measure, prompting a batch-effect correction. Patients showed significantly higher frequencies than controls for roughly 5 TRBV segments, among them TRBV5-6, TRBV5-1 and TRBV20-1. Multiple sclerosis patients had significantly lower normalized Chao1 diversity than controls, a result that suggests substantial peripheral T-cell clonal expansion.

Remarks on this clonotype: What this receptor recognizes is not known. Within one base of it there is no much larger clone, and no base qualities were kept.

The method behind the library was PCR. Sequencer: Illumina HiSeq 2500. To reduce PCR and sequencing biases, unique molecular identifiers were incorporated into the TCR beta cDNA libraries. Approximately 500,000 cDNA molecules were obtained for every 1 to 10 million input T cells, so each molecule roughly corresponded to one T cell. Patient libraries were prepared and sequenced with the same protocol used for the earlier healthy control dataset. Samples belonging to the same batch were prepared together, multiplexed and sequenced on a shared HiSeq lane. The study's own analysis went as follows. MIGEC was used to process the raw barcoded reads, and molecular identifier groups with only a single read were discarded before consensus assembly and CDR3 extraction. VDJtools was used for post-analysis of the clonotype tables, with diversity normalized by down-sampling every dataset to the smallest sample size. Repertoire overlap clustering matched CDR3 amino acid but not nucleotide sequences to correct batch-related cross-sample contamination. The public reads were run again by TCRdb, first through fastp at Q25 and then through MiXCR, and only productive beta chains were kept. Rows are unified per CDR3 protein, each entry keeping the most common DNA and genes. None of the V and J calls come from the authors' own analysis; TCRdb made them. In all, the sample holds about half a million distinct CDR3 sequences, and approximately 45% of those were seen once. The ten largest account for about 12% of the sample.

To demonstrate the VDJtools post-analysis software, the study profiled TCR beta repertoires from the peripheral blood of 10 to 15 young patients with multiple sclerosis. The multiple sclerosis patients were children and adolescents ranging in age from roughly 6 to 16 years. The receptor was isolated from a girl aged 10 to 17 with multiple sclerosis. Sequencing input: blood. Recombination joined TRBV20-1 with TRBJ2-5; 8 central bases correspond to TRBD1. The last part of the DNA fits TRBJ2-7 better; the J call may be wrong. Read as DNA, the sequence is TGCAGTGCTACATCGGACAGGGCCGGCGAGCAGTACTTC. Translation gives CSATSDRAGEQYF.